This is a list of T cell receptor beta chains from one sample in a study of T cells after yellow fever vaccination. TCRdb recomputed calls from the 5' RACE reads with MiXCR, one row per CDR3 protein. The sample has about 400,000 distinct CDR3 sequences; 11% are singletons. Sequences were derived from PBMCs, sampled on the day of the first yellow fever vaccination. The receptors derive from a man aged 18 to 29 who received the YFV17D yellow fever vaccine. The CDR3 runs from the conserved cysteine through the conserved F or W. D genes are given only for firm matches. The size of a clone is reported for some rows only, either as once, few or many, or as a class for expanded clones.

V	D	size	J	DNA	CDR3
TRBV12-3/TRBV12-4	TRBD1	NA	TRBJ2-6	TGTGCCAGCACCGCCCCCCGGACAGGGGGCTCGTCTGGGGCCAACGTCCTGACTTTC	CASTAPRTGGSSGANVLTF
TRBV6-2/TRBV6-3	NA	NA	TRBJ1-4	TGTGCCAGCACCCAATGGGAGGGTGAAAAACTGTTTTTT	CASTQWEGEKLFF
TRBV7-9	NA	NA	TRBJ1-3	TGTGCCAGCAGCGAGACAGGTTCTGGAAACACCATATATTTT	CASSETGSGNTIYF
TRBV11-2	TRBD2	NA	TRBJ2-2	TGTGCCAGCAGCTCCAAACTAGCGGGGGGACTCACCGGGGAGCTGTTTTTT	CASSSKLAGGLTGELFF
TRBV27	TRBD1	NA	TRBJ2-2	TGTGCCAGCAGTTTATGGACAGGATACACCGGGGAGCTGTTTTTT	CASSLWTGYTGELFF
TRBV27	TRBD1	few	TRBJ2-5	TGTGCCAGCAGTTTCGACAGGGGTCAAGAGACCCAGTACTTC	CASSFDRGQETQYF
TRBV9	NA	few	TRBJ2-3	TGTGCCAGCAGCGTAGCCGGGTCAGATACGCAGTATTTT	CASSVAGSDTQYF
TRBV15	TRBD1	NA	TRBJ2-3	TGTGCCACCAGCTCTCGGGACAGGGGCCAAGATACGCAGTATTTT	CATSSRDRGQDTQYF
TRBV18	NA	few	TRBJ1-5	TGTGCCAGCTCACGGGACACCGATCAGCCCCAGCATTTT	CASSRDTDQPQHF
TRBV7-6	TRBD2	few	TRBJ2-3	TGTGCCAGCAGGTTAAGTGTAGCGGGGGGGCGTGGCACAGATACGCAGTATTTT	CASRLSVAGGRGTDTQYF
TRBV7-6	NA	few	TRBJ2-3	TGTGCCAGCAGGATGGCAGGGAGCACAGATACGCAGTATTTT	CASRMAGSTDTQYF
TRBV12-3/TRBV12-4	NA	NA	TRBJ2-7	TGTGCCAGCAGCTTTATCCAGGGCTTACAGTACTTC	CASSFIQGLQYF
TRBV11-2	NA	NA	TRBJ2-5	TGTGCCAGCAGCGATCTCGCCGGGGCTCGGGAGACCCAGTACTTC	CASSDLAGARETQYF
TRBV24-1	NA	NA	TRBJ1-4	TGTGCCACCAGGAATGAAAAACTGTTTTTT	CATRNEKLFF
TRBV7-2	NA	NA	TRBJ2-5	TGTGCCAGCAGCACCGACATCCGGGAGACCCAGTACTTC	CASSTDIRETQYF
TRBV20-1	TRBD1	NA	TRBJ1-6	TGCAGTCCTAGAGATAGACTGAAGGACAGGGTGAAGGCCCTCCACTTT	CSPRDRLKDRVKALHF
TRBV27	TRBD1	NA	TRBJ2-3	TGTGCCAGCAGCCCCGGGACAGGGGCGACAGATACGCAGTATTTT	CASSPGTGATDTQYF
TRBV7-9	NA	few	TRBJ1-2	TGTGCCAGCAGCTTAGGTGGAGGGCCCAACTATGGCTACACCTTC	CASSLGGGPNYGYTF
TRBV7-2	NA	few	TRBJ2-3	TGTGCCAGCAGCCAGCCAACAGGATTCCTCACAGATACGCAGTATTTT	CASSQPTGFLTDTQYF
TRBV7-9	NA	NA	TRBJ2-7	TGTGCCAGCAGCTTATCGGCCTACGAGCAGTACTTC	CASSLSAYEQYF
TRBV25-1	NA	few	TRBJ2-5	TGTGCCAGCAGTGAAGCAAGGACCGCCGGGGAGACCCAGTACTTC	CASSEARTAGETQYF
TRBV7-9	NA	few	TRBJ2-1	TGTGCCAGCAGCTTAACTAACGGCGGGGGCTGGAATGAGCAGTTCTTC	CASSLTNGGGWNEQFF
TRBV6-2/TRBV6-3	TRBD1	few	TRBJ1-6	TGTGCCAGCAGAACCACGCGGGGGACAGGGTCTCCGGCACTCCACTTT	CASRTTRGTGSPALHF
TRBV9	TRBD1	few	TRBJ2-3	TGTGCCAGCAGCGCCCGCTCGGGGACAGGGTCGGGAGATACGCAGTATTTT	CASSARSGTGSGDTQYF
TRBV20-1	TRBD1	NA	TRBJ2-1	TGCAGTGCACCGCCCGCGGCAGGGGGCTACAATGAGCAGTTCTTC	CSAPPAAGGYNEQFF
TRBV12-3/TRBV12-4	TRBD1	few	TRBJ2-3	TGTGCCAGCAGTTTAGAGACAGGGGGCTGGGATACGCAGTATTTT	CASSLETGGWDTQYF
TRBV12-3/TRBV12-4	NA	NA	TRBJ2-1	TGTGCCAGCAGTTTAGTAGGGCTGACCCTGGAGCAGTTCTTC	CASSLVGLTLEQFF
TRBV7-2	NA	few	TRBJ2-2	TGTGCCAGCAGTTCGTACGGGGACGGGGAGCTGTTTTTT	CASSSYGDGELFF
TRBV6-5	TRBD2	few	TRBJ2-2	TGTGCCAGCAGTTCAAGCGGGGGGGGCTTCGGGGAGCTGTTTTTT	CASSSSGGGFGELFF